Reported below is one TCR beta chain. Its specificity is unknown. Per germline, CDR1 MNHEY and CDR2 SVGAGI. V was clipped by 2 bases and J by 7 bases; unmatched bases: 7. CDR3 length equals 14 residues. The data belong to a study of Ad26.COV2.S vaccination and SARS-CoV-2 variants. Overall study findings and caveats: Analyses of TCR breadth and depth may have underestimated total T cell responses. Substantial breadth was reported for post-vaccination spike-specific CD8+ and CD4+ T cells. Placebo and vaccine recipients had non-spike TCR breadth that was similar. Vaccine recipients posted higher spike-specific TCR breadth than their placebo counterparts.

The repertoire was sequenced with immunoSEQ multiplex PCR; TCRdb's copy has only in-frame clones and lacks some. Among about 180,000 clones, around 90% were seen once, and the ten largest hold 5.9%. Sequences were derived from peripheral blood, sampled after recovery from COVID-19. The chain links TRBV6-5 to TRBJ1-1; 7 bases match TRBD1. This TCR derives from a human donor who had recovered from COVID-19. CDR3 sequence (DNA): TGTGCCAGCAGTTACGACAGGGCGTATAGTGAAGCTTTCTTT. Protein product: CASSYDRAYSEAFF.